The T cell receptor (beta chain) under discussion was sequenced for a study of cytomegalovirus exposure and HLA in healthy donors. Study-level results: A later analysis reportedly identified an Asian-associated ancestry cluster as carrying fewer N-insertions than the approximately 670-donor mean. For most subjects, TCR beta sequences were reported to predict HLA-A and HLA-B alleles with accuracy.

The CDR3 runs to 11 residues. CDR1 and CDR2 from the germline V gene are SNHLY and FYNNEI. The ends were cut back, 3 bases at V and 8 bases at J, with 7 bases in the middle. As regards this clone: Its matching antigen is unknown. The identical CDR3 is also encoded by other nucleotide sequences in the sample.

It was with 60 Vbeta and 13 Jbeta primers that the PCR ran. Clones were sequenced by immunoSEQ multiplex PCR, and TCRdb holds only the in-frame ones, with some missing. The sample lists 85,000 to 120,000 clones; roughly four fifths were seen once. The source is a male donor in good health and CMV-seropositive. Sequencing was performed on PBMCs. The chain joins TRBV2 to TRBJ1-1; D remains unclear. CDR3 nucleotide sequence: TGTGCCAGCAGTGACGAGCCCGAAGCTTTCTTT. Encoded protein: CASSDEPEAFF.